A selection of T cell receptor beta chains follows, all from one sample in a study of blood T cell repertoires in COVID-19. Clones were sequenced by immunoSEQ multiplex PCR, and TCRdb holds only the in-frame ones, with some missing. In the table there are about 140,000 clones, 80% of which are singletons. The sample taken for sequencing was peripheral blood. The source of these receptors is a man aged 65 to 79 who had recovered from COVID-19. The CDR3 runs from the conserved cysteine through the conserved F or W. The D gene is left open where the match is weak. Expanded clones get a size class; other rows say once, few or many, or leave the size out.

TRBV18	TRBD2	TRBJ2-1	-	TGTGCCAGCTCACCAAGGCTAGCGGGAACACACAATGAGCAGTTCTTC	CASSPRLAGTHNEQFF
TRBV7-9	-	TRBJ2-1	-	TGTGCCAGCAGCTTCCTAGGAGGGAGGGGGAATGAGCAGTTCTTC	CASSFLGGRGNEQFF
TRBV7-8	TRBD2	TRBJ2-7	few	TGTGCCAGCAGCCGAGGGGGGACTAGCGGCCTGTACGAGCAGTACTTC	CASSRGGTSGLYEQYF
TRBV19	TRBD2	TRBJ2-2	-	TGTGCCAGTAGTCCGGGACTAGCGGGATATAACGGGGAGCTGTTTTTT	CASSPGLAGYNGELFF
TRBV12-5	-	TRBJ2-1	-	TGTGCTAGTGCCCAGGGGTCCGCTTTACAGTTCTTC	CASAQGSALQFF
TRBV2	-	TRBJ1-5	-	TGTGCCAGCACCAGGAGGTATGGTAGCAATCAGCCCCAGCATTTT	CASTRRYGSNQPQHF
TRBV29-1	-	TRBJ2-5	-	TGCAGCGTCCCCACTCCGGCGGGTCAAGAGACCCAGTACTTC	CSVPTPAGQETQYF
TRBV15	-	TRBJ2-7	once	TGTGCCACCAGCAGCGGAGGAACTAGCTACGAGCAGTACTTC	CATSSGGTSYEQYF
TRBV5-1	-	TRBJ2-7	-	TGCGCCAGCAGCTCCAATCCAGACTCACGGGCCTACGAGCAGTACTTC	CASSSNPDSRAYEQYF
TRBV5-1	-	TRBJ2-4	-	TGCGCCAGCAGCGTGCCCGGGACACAAAACATTCAGTACTTC	CASSVPGTQNIQYF
TRBV5-1	TRBD1	TRBJ1-4	-	TGCGCCAGCAGCTTGGGAGGGGGCGGCGAAAAACTGTTTTTT	CASSLGGGGEKLFF
TRBV30	-	TRBJ2-5	once	TGTGCCTGGGCTCATTTCGGGACAATATTTCAAGAGACCCAGTACTTC	CAWAHFGTIFQETQYF
TRBV5-6	-	TRBJ2-5	many	TGTGCCAGCAGCTTAGCCCAGGCCGAGACCCAGTACTTC	CASSLAQAETQYF
TRBV3-1/TRBV3-2	-	TRBJ1-1	-	TGTGCCAGCAGCCAACCTCGTGCCACAGGGAACACTGAAGCTTTCTTT	CASSQPRATGNTEAFF
TRBV27	TRBD2	TRBJ2-7	-	TGTGCCAGCAGTTTATCTCTAGCGGGGTTCCCCTACGAGCAGTACTTC	CASSLSLAGFPYEQYF
TRBV12-5	TRBD2	TRBJ2-7	-	TGTGCTAGTGGTTTGTGGCCAGCGACTAGCAGAGACTACGAGCAGTACTTC	CASGLWPATSRDYEQYF
TRBV27	-	TRBJ2-6	-	TGTGCCAGCAGTTTCACCAGCTCTGGGGCCAACGTCCTGACTTTC	CASSFTSSGANVLTF
TRBV5-1	TRBD1	TRBJ2-7	-	TGCGCCAGCAGCCCGCAGACAGGGGCGGGTTCCTACGAGCAGTACTTC	CASSPQTGAGSYEQYF
TRBV12-3/TRBV12-4	-	TRBJ2-5	-	TGTGCCAGCACCCCCGCCCAGCAAGAGACCCAGTACTTC	CASTPAQQETQYF
TRBV7-2	-	TRBJ2-7	-	TGTGCCAGCACCCTGACGCTGGGGCGAGGAGCCGAGCAGTACTTC	CASTLTLGRGAEQYF
TRBV11-2	TRBD1	TRBJ2-1	-	TGTGCCAGCAGCTTCGGACAGGAGTACAATGAGCAGTTCTTC	CASSFGQEYNEQFF
TRBV7-6	TRBD1	TRBJ1-6	few	TGTGCCAGCAGTCTCGGACAGGCAACAAATAATTCACCCCTCCACTTT	CASSLGQATNNSPLHF
TRBV19	-	TRBJ1-1	few	TGTGCCAGTATCGTCGGAGGGACTGAAGCTTTCTTT	CASIVGGTEAFF
TRBV6-5	-	TRBJ2-7	few	TGTGCCAGCAGCACGACAGGAGGCGAGCAGTACTTC	CASSTTGGEQYF
TRBV24-1	-	TRBJ2-1	-	TGTGCCACCAGTGAGACGGGAAGCGGGCCCTACAATGAGCAGTTCTTC	CATSETGSGPYNEQFF
TRBV5-1	TRBD1	TRBJ1-2	-	TGCGCCAGCAGCCTGTCGACAGGGTATCGTGGCTACACCTTC	CASSLSTGYRGYTF
TRBV5-1	TRBD1	TRBJ2-1	-	TGCGCCAGCATTTCAGGGGGCCCTGCCTCCTACAATGAGCAGTTCTTC	CASISGGPASYNEQFF
TRBV6-1	-	TRBJ2-2	-	TGTGCCAGCAGTGAAGGGGTAGGAGGAACCGGGGAGCTGTTTTTT	CASSEGVGGTGELFF
TRBV27	TRBD1	TRBJ1-6	-	TGTGCCAGCAGTTTAATTCAGGGGGCGTGGAATTCACCCCTCCACTTT	CASSLIQGAWNSPLHF
TRBV3-1/TRBV3-2	TRBD1	TRBJ2-3	-	TGTGCCAGCAGCCAAGGTTTGTTTTGGGGGACAGACACAGATACGCAGTATTTT	CASSQGLFWGTDTDTQYF
TRBV10-3	-	TRBJ1-1	-	TGTGCCATCAGTGAGGATGCGGGGTTGTTCACTGAAGCTTTCTTT	CAISEDAGLFTEAFF
TRBV6-1	-	TRBJ1-5	-	TGTGCCAGCAGTGAGACAGATAATCAGCCCCAGCATTTT	CASSETDNQPQHF
TRBV20-1	-	TRBJ2-2	once	TGCAGTGCTAGTTCCCACATCACCGGGGAGCTGTTTTTT	CSASSHITGELFF
TRBV3-1/TRBV3-2	-	TRBJ1-2	many	TGTGCCAGCAGCCAAGGGCTCGACAGTTCCTATGGCTACACCTTC	CASSQGLDSSYGYTF
TRBV6-1	TRBD1	TRBJ1-5	-	TGTGCCAGCAGTGAAAGTGTCCGGGACAGGGAGAAACATTTT	CASSESVRDREKHF
TRBV30	TRBD1	TRBJ1-2	-	TGTGCCTGGATCCTACAGGGGGCAGCTGGCTACACCTTC	CAWILQGAAGYTF
TRBV7-8	TRBD2	TRBJ2-2	-	TGTGCCAGCAGCTTCGGACTAGCGGGCTACACCGGGGAGCTGTTTTTT	CASSFGLAGYTGELFF
TRBV5-8	-	TRBJ2-5	-	TGTGCCAGCAGCTTCCAACCGGACAGCCAAGAGACCCAGTACTTC	CASSFQPDSQETQYF
TRBV5-1	TRBD2	TRBJ2-1	-	TGCGCCAGCAAGCTAGCGGGAGTAAACGATGAGCAGTTCTTC	CASKLAGVNDEQFF
TRBV20-1	-	TRBJ1-2	-	TGCAGTGCTAGTCCCAGGCCACCCAACTATGGCTACACCTTC	CSASPRPPNYGYTF
TRBV20-1	-	TRBJ2-7	-	TGCAGTGCTAGAGGGGGGGACGAGCAGTACTTC	CSARGGDEQYF
TRBV5-6	TRBD1	TRBJ1-5	-	TGTGCCAGCAGCTGGGGGACAGGGATTCAGCCCCAGCATTTT	CASSWGTGIQPQHF
TRBV25-1	TRBD2	TRBJ2-1	-	TGTGCCAGCAGTGAACCGGTCGATAGCGGGAAGTTTAGTGAGCAGTTCTTC	CASSEPVDSGKFSEQFF
TRBV7-9	TRBD2	TRBJ2-2	-	TGTGCCAGCAGCCCCCTGCCGTCGGGAGGAAACACCGGGGAGCTGTTTTTT	CASSPLPSGGNTGELFF
TRBV19	-	TRBJ2-1	-	TGTGCCAGTAGTATAGGTGGAGGGTACAATGAGCAGTTCTTC	CASSIGGGYNEQFF
TRBV6-5	-	TRBJ2-7	-	TGTGCCAGCAGTTACGGGACGGGACACATGTACGAGCAGTACTTC	CASSYGTGHMYEQYF
TRBV11-2	TRBD2	TRBJ2-3	few	TGTGCCAGCAGCTCTCTCCAGACTAGCGGTAGCACAGATACGCAGTATTTT	CASSSLQTSGSTDTQYF